This T cell receptor (beta chain) was observed in a study of cytomegalovirus exposure and HLA in healthy donors. Notes on the study in general: Available immune exposure information was restricted to CMV serostatus only.

The ends lost 7 bases at V and 7 bases at J; junction bases unmatched: 12. The V gene's germline CDR1 is LNHDA and CDR2 SQIVND (reference sequence). This CDR3 region has 14 residues. A remark on this clone: The antigen is not known.

Researchers ran the PCR with 60 Vbeta and 13 Jbeta primers. Libraries were prepared by immunoSEQ multiplex PCR; TCRdb keeps only in-frame clonotypes and omits some of them. The sample lists about 160,000 clones; 85% were seen once. This chain connects TRBV19 to TRBJ1-2; 7 positions agree with TRBD1. The receptor was derived from a boy aged 2-15 years in good health and CMV-seronegative. Sequencing was performed on PBMCs. The CDR3 reads CASTGTAVSSGYTF. The CDR3, as DNA: TGTGCCAGTACCGGGACAGCAGTATCCTCTGGCTACACCTTC.